A single sample is the source of the 9 T cell receptor beta chains below, sequenced in a study of STAT5B mutations in CD4+ large granular lymphocyte leukemia. Clones were sequenced by immunoSEQ multiplex PCR, and TCRdb holds only the in-frame ones, with some missing. There are more than 30,000 clones in the sample; about nine tenths occur only once, and 0.97% lies in the top ten. What was sequenced was CD4+ T cells from blood buffy coats. All receptors derive from a human donor in good health.

This chain uses TRBV7-8 with TRBJ2-1, with D tentatively TRBD1 (6 bases). V was pared by 5 bases and J by 7 bases, with 9 bases between. Germline-derived CDR1 and CDR2 are SGHVS and FQNEAQ. The CDR3 is 12 amino acids. The CDR3 DNA is TGTGCCAGCAGCAGACAGGTTAATGAGCAGTTCTTC. It is translated as CASSRQVNEQFF.

This chain connects TRBV11-3 to TRBJ2-3; D remains ambiguous. CDR1 is SGHNT, CDR2 YENEEA, per germline. The V end was cut by 1 base, the J end by 3 bases, with 11 bases between. The CDR3 extends over 15 amino acids. Written as DNA, the CDR3 is TGTGCCAGCAGCTTAGGGTCCATTGGAACAGATACGCAGTATTTT. Its translation: CASSLGSIGTDTQYF.

The V call is TRBV6-1, the J call TRBJ1-1; D gene ambiguous. There are 13 residues in the CDR3. The germline gives CDR1 MNHNS, CDR2 SASEGT. Trimming shortened V by 3 bases and J by 5 bases, and 10 bases separated the two germline ends. This CDR3 is CASSEILFTEAFF. The CDR3 bases are TGTGCCAGCAGTGAGATTCTGTTTACTGAAGCTTTCTTT.

The rearrangement links TRBV5-4 to TRBJ2-1, with TRBD2 identical over 11 bases. CDR1 SGHNT and CDR2 YYREEE come from the germline V gene (reference sequence). Trimming removed 0 bases from V and 7 bases from J; junction bases left unmatched: 3. This CDR3 is built from 15 residues. The CDR3 DNA is TGTGCCAGCAGCTTGGTAGCGGGGGGGGGTAATGAGCAGTTCTTC. Residues: CASSLVAGGGNEQFF.

The V and J genes are TRBV30 and TRBJ1-4; TRBD1 agrees at 10 bases. Germline CDR1 is GTSNPN and CDR2 is SVGIG (reference sequence). The CDR3 spans 15 residues. V lost 0 bases to trimming and J lost 7 bases; unmatched junction nucleotides: 5. The CDR3 DNA reads as TGTGCCTGGAGTGTATTGGGACAGGGGCGTGAAAAACTGTTTTTT. Its protein is CAWSVLGQGREKLFF.

The chain links TRBV6-1 to TRBJ1-4; D gene ambiguous. Germline V lookup: CDR1 MNHNS, CDR2 SASEGT. Trimming pared 4 bases from V and 5 bases from J, leaving 8 bases between. This CDR3 comprises 13 residues. The CDR3 DNA is TGTGCCAGCAGTGGGGTCTTCAATGAAAAACTGTTTTTT. This translates into CASSGVFNEKLFF.

A word on this clone: The sample has other DNA sequences that encode this CDR3 too. The chain uses TRBV7-9 and TRBJ1-4, with D hard to call. CDR1 SEHNR and CDR2 FQNEAQ come from the germline V gene (reference sequence). V dropped 5 bases and J dropped 8 bases, with 6 bases sitting between them. The CDR3 contains 11 residues. The CDR3 sequence: CASSLREKLFF. In DNA, the CDR3 is TGTGCCAGCAGCCTAAGGGAAAAACTGTTTTTT.

The chain carries TRBV4-1 and TRBJ2-1; 10 nucleotides match TRBD2. Trimming took 6 bases from V and 8 from J; bases not matched to a gene: 10. This CDR3 region has 15 residues. Germline V gene data show CDR1 as MGHRA and CDR2 as YSYEKL. DNA of the CDR3: TGCGCCAGCAGGGTCGGACTAGCGGTTGCGGATGAGCAGTTCTTC. Its protein is CASRVGLAVADEQFF.

The rearrangement joins TRBV7-2 to TRBJ2-5, with 7 bases matching TRBD1. Germline CDR1 and CDR2: SGHTA and FQGNSA. This CDR3 has 13 amino acids. With V trimmed by 5 bases and J by 2 bases, 2 bases remained unmatched. This CDR3 reads CASSKGQQETQYF. The CDR3, as DNA: TGTGCCAGCAGCAAGGGACAGCAAGAGACCCAGTACTTC.